These 13 T cell receptor beta chains share one sample of origin, sequenced in a study of read filtering for tumor transcriptome and immune sequencing. Molecular barcoded adaptors covering alpha/delta and beta/gamma chains were used on approximately 400 ng RNA. Each CDR3 protein gets one entry after TCRdb re-called the reads with MiXCR. The repertoire holds approximately 58,000 distinct CDR3 sequences, with roughly 19% as singletons. Sequenced input: a population of CD138-negative cells sorted from bone marrow. The receptors were gathered from a donor at least 40 years old with multiple myeloma.

This clonotype has more than one count but fewer than ten. The chain joins TRBV5-5 to TRBJ2-1; D is perhaps TRBD1 (6 bases). The CDR3 runs 15 residues. Deletions cut 0 bases from V and 6 bases from J, with 13 bases between. CDR1 and CDR2 from the germline V gene are SGHKS and YYEKEE (reference sequence). The CDR3 nucleotides are TGTGCCAGCAGCTTGGTGGCAGGGGAAGGCAATGAGCAGTTCTTC. Translated, it gives CASSLVAGEGNEQFF. Full variable domain (rest looked up from reference TRBV5-5 and TRBJ2-1): DAGVTQSPTHLIKTRGQQVTLRCSPISGHKSVSWYQQVLGQGPQFIFQYYEKEERGRGNFPDRFSARQFPNYSSELNVNALLLGDSALYLCASSLVAGEGNEQFFGPGTRLTVL.

About this clonotype itself: Since a much larger clone is just one base distant, this may be a read error. This chain joins TRBV19 and TRBJ1-1; unclear D gene. Germline loops: CDR1 LNHDA, CDR2 SQIVND (reference sequence). There are 13 residues in the CDR3. CDR3: CASSLFSGTEAYF. In DNA, the CDR3 is TGTGCCAGTAGTCTCTTCAGCGGCACTGAAGCTTACTTT.

This clonotype has a handful of counts. The chain employs TRBV3-1 and TRBJ2-6; D possibly corresponds to TRBD1 (6 bases). The CDR3 consists of 18 residues. Germline values: CDR1 LGHDT, CDR2 YNNKEL (reference sequence). The V end lost 0 bases, the J end lost 0 bases, and 12 bases lay between the germline ends. The CDR3 DNA sequence: TGTGCCAGCAGCCAAGACAGGGGCCAGAGCTCTGGGGCCAACGTCCTGACTTTC. Encoded protein: CASSQDRGQSSGANVLTF.

The sample holds a few counts of this clonotype. V and J are TRBV29-1 and TRBJ1-1; 7 positions agree with TRBD1. Germline loops: CDR1 SQVTM, CDR2 ANQGSEA. This CDR3 contains 13 residues. The J segment lost 8 bases and the V segment lost 6 bases, leaving 12 bases of the junction unmatched. Written as DNA, the CDR3 is TGCAGCGTAGCCAGACAGGGAGGGGCAGAAGCTTTCTTT. Protein: CSVARQGGAEAFF.

This clonotype was counted at least ten times. The chain uses TRBV20-1 and TRBJ2-2; perhaps TRBD2 as D (5 bases). V was trimmed by 5 bases and J by 3 bases, leaving 19 bases between them. CDR3 length: 16 amino acids. Per the germline V gene, CDR1 is DFQATT and CDR2 is SNEGSKA (reference sequence). CDR3 sequence (DNA): TGCAGTGCTCCCCGAGACGGGGTAGGCGACACCGGGGAGCTGTTTTTT. This gives the protein CSAPRDGVGDTGELFF.

This clonotype was recorded at least ten times. The gene calls are TRBV28 and TRBJ2-7; a weak D match, TRBD2 (6 bases). Per the germline V gene, CDR1 is MDHEN and CDR2 is SYDVKM. The CDR3 spans 15 residues. With 3 bases removed from V and 5 bases from J, the gap between germline ends came to 17 bases. The CDR3 here is CASSFFGGRGNEQYF. DNA for the CDR3: TGTGCCAGCAGTTTTTTCGGGGGTCGGGGCAACGAGCAGTACTTC.

In the case of this clonotype: A much larger clone lies a single base off, so this may be a read error. The CDR3 protein is CAGSPKGKTYSEQFF. CDR3 nucleotide sequence: TGTGCCGGCAGTCCCAAGGGGAAGACGTACAGTGAGCAGTTCTTC. The V gene is TRBV6-1, the J gene TRBJ2-1; D possibly corresponds to TRBD1 (5 bases). The CDR3 extends over 15 amino acids. Germline V gives CDR1 MNHNS, CDR2 SASEGT.

This clonotype occurred a few times. The rearrangement joins TRBV4-1 to TRBJ1-6, with 8 bases lining up with TRBD1. This CDR3 comprises 15 residues. The junction had 6 bases not matched to a gene; V was cut back by 1 base and J by 10 bases. Germline CDR1 reads MGHRA; CDR2 reads YSYEKL. CDR3 sequence reads: CASSQGTGIGSPLHF. The CDR3 DNA reads TGCGCCAGCAGCCAAGGGACAGGGATTGGATCACCCCTCCACTTT.

The chain has TRBV7-3 and TRBJ2-6; D is uncertain. Trimming cost V 6 bases and J 0 bases, with 9 bases left between them. CDR3 length: 15 amino acids. Germline V lookup: CDR1 SGHTA, CDR2 FQGTGA. CDR3 DNA: TGTGCCAGCAGTCAACGGCACTCTGGGGCCAACGTCCTGACTTTC. This sequence encodes CASSQRHSGANVLTF.

This clonotype was recorded many times. The chain carries TRBV5-1 and TRBJ2-3; the D gene is possibly TRBD1 (6 bases). Germline V CDR1 and CDR2: SGHRS, YFSETQ. V was shortened by 3 bases and J by 1 base, with 6 bases between the two germline ends. The CDR3 runs 13 residues. Written as DNA, the CDR3 is TGCGCCAGCAGCTACAGGGGCACAGATACGCAGTATTTT. It codes for CASSYRGTDTQYF.

A few counts support this clonotype. This chain connects TRBV20-1 to TRBJ1-1; weak D call: TRBD1 (6 bases). The V and J ends lost 5 bases and 4 bases respectively, with 20 bases between them. Germline CDR1 DFQATT, CDR2 SNEGSKA (reference sequence). This CDR3 region has 15 residues. The CDR3 DNA reads as TGCAGTGCTCCTAAGCCAGGGGCCACGGCCACTGAAGCTTTCTTT. It is translated as CSAPKPGATATEAFF.

V gene TRBV20-1 combines with J gene TRBJ2-5; D might be TRBD1 (5 bases). Trimming stripped 2 bases from V and 2 bases from J, with 6 bases between. Looked up from germline, CDR1 is DFQATT and CDR2 is SNEGSKA (reference sequence). The CDR3 contains 12 residues. Here the CDR3 reads CSARRQQETQYF. The CDR3 region has the DNA TGCAGTGCTAGACGACAGCAAGAGACCCAGTACTTC.

Worth noting for this clonotype: A single base separates this from a much larger clone, so it may be a read error. This chain joins TRBV6-5 and TRBJ2-2; 12 bases map to TRBD2. The CDR3 is 16 residues long. The germline gives CDR1 MNHEY, CDR2 SVGAGI. The CDR3 region is CASSYSTSGSTGVLFF. The CDR3 region has the DNA TGTGCCAGCAGTTACTCGACTAGCGGGAGCACCGGGGTGCTGTTTTTT.